The clone carrying this T cell receptor beta chain has a handful of counts. Its specificity is unknown. The entry originates in a study of blood T cells in healthy people across ages. Findings of the study overall: The study lacked donor CMV status, which possibly confounded expanded clonotype changes. Using unsorted PBMCs precluded a conclusive naive versus antigen-experienced comparison.

Using a J-beta primer mix together with a sample-barcoded 5' primer, a second PCR was run for roughly 6 to 12 cycles. TCRdb processed the 5' RACE reads anew with MiXCR; each CDR3 protein has one entry. Here the sample spans fewer than 950,000 distinct CDR3 sequences, around half being singletons. Each sample yielded at least 6 million isolated PBMCs. The CDR3 loop spans 14 amino acids. Germline V gene lookup returns CDR1 SGHTA and CDR2 FQGNSA. Trimming at V came to 6 bases and at J to 0 bases, leaving 4 bases not matched to a gene. Sequencing was carried out using blood. The chain has TRBV7-2 and TRBJ2-7, with TRBD1 matching over 8 bases. This clonotype originated in a man at least 80 years old in good health. In DNA, the CDR3 is TGTGCCAGCAGTCCGGGACAGGACTCCTACGAGCAGTACTTC. Amino acids: CASSPGQDSYEQYF.